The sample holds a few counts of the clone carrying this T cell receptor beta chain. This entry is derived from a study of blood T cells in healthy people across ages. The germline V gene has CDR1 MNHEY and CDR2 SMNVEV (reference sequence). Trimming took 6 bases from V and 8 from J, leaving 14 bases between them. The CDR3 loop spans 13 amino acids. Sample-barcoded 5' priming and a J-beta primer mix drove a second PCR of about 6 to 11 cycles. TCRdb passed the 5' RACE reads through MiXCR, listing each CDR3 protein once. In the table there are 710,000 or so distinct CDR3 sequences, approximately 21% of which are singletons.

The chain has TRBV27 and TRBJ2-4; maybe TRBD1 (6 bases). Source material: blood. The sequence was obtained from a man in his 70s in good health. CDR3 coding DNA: TGTGCCAGCAGAAGGGGGTACGCGGACATTCAGTACTTC. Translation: CASRRGYADIQYF.